The clone carrying this T cell receptor (beta chain) came up once. This entry comes from a study of blood T cell repertoires in COVID-19. The CDR3 consists of 14 residues. Trimming took off 8 bases at V and 4 bases at J, with 18 bases between the two ends. Germline CDR1 is LNHDA and CDR2 is SQIVND (reference sequence). The repertoire was sequenced with immunoSEQ multiplex PCR; TCRdb's copy has only in-frame clones and lacks some. The sample records some 330,000 clones, under 90% being singletons. This chain connects TRBV19 to TRBJ2-7; D may be TRBD1 (5 bases). Sequencing was carried out using PBMCs or T cells enriched from blood (not recorded which). The receptor's source is a young man who had recovered from COVID-19. CDR3 sequence reads: CASRLRAGWYEQYF. The CDR3, as DNA: TGTGCCAGTCGTCTTCGGGCAGGGTGGTACGAGCAGTACTTC.